These 18 T cell receptor beta chains share one sample of origin, sequenced in a study of cytomegalovirus exposure and HLA in healthy donors. The PCR ran on 60 Vbeta and 13 Jbeta primers. Profiling relied on immunoSEQ multiplex PCR, and the TCRdb table lists in-frame clones only, not all of them. Of 100,000 to 150,000 clones listed, approximately 80% are singletons. The sample consisted of PBMCs. These receptors all stem from a man aged 50 or older in good health and CMV-seropositive.

This clone was seen more than once but under ten times. This chain uses TRBV7-9 with TRBJ2-1, with D perhaps matching TRBD2 (5 bases). The CDR3 is 13 residues long. V lost 5 bases to trimming and J lost 13 bases, with 18 bases between them. Germline V lookup: CDR1 SEHNR, CDR2 FQNEAQ (reference sequence). CDR3 residues: CASSPGWAGEQFF. The CDR3 nucleotides read TGTGCCAGCAGCCCTGGGTGGGCGGGTGAACAGTTCTTC.

The chain couples TRBV11-2 to TRBJ1-1, with D possibly TRBD1 on 6 matching bases. The germline gives CDR1 SGHAT, CDR2 FQNNGV. The CDR3 extends over 16 amino acids. V gave up 3 bases and J gave up 0 bases, with 14 bases separating them. The CDR3 DNA sequence: TGTGCCAGCAGCTTTCCGACAGGTACTATGAACACTGAAGCTTTCTTT. Translated: CASSFPTGTMNTEAFF.

The chain joins TRBV5-1 to TRBJ2-5; possible D gene TRBD1, 6 bases. V lost 3 bases to trimming and J lost 5 bases, with 8 bases between them. The CDR3 contains 12 residues. CDR1 is SGHRS, CDR2 YFSETQ, per germline. CDR3 nucleotides: TGCGCCAGCAGCTCAGGGGAGGAGACCCAGTACTTC. Amino acid sequence: CASSSGEETQYF.

This clone was observed a few times. This rearrangement joins TRBV16 to TRBJ1-1; D call uncertain. V was pared by 0 bases and J by 8 bases, with 10 bases between. The V gene's germline CDR1 is KGHSY and CDR2 FQNENV. The CDR3 spans 13 residues. This CDR3 reads CASSQSINSEAFF. CDR3 nucleotides: TGTGCCAGCAGCCAATCTATCAACAGCGAAGCTTTCTTT. Supplemented by reference TRBV16 and TRBJ1-1, the full variable domain reads GEEVAQTPKHLVRGEGQKAKLYCAPIKGHSYVFWYQQVLKNEFKFLISFQNENVFDETGMPKERFSAKCLPNSPCSLEIQATKLEDSAVYFCASSQSINSEAFFGQGTRLTVV.

V and J are TRBV27 and TRBJ1-6, with 8 bases identical to TRBD1. CDR1 and CDR2 (germline): MNHEY, SMNVEV (reference sequence). The V segment lost 3 bases and the J segment 6 bases; nucleotides outside the gene matches: 10. This CDR3 comprises 17 residues. Here the CDR3 reads CASSFRQGQGPNSPLHF. For the CDR3, the DNA is TGTGCCAGCAGTTTCCGTCAAGGACAGGGCCCTAATTCACCCCTCCACTTT.

The rearrangement joins TRBV5-1 to TRBJ2-2; 8 nucleotides agree with TRBD2. Unmatched junction bases numbered 3, after V lost 1 base and J lost 4 bases. This CDR3 has 15 residues. The V gene's germline CDR1 is SGHRS and CDR2 YFSETQ. The CDR3 sequence: CASSLNGGATGELFF. The CDR3 DNA reads as TGCGCCAGCAGCTTGAACGGGGGGGCCACCGGGGAGCTGTTTTTT.

The J gene is TRBJ2-7, the V gene TRBV19; maybe TRBD1 (5 bases). The CDR3 is 14 residues long. Germline V CDR1 and CDR2: LNHDA, SQIVND (reference sequence). The V and J ends lost 5 bases and 0 bases respectively, with 11 bases between them. The CDR3 sequence is CASSYRTSSYEQYF. The CDR3 region has the DNA TGTGCCAGTAGTTACAGGACCAGCTCCTACGAGCAGTACTTC.

The genes are TRBV6-5 and TRBJ1-1, with D uncertain. Germline CDR1 is MNHEY and CDR2 is SVGAGI. Trimming removed 0 bases at V and 6 bases at J, with 8 bases between. The CDR3 consists of 13 residues. Here the CDR3 DNA reads TGTGCCAGCAGTTACTCGCGGGGAGCTGAAGCTTTCTTT. Its translation: CASSYSRGAEAFF.

This chain links TRBV5-8 with TRBJ2-7; 7 bases map to TRBD1. Per germline, CDR1 SGHTS and CDR2 YDEGEE. CDR3 length equals 14 residues. Germline trimming cut 4 bases from V and 6 bases from J; bases unmatched to any gene: 10. CDR3 amino acids: CASSTGQRRLEQYF. The CDR3 DNA follows: TGTGCCAGCAGCACGGGACAGCGAAGGCTCGAGCAGTACTTC.

The chain couples TRBV6-1 to TRBJ1-2, with 10 bases aligning to TRBD1. Germline CDR1 reads MNHNS; CDR2 reads SASEGT. After removal of 3 bases from V and 5 bases from J, the junction contained 9 bases not matched to a gene. The CDR3 totals 16 residues. In DNA form, the CDR3 reads TGTGCCAGCAGTGAGGGGGGACAGGGGCGATATTATGGCTACACCTTC. Translating gives CASSEGGQGRYYGYTF.

This clone was detected once. This chain uses TRBV5-1 with TRBJ2-7; D remains unclear. Trimming took 0 bases from V and 6 from J, leaving 7 bases between them. CDR1 SGHRS and CDR2 YFSETQ come from the germline V gene. The CDR3 is made up of 12 amino acids. CDR3 coding DNA: TGCGCCAGCAGCTTGGATTCGTCCGAGCAGTACTTC. Protein sequence: CASSLDSSEQYF.

This clone was picked up one time. The rearrangement joins TRBV5-8 to TRBJ2-3, with 10 positions matching TRBD2. The junction had 6 bases not matched to a gene; V was cut back by 3 bases and J by 2 bases. CDR3 length: 16 residues. The germline V gene has CDR1 SGHTS and CDR2 YDEGEE. The CDR3 nucleotides read TGTGCCAGCAGCTGGGGGCTAGCGGGAGCCACAGATACGCAGTATTTT. Encoded protein: CASSWGLAGATDTQYF.

Concerning this clone itself: An end of the junction differs from the germline gene, which may be a read error. The chain is built from TRBV10-3 and TRBJ2-7; a weak D match, TRBD1 (6 bases). Germline CDR1 reads ENHRY; CDR2 reads SYGVKD. The CDR3 is made up of 14 amino acids. CDR3 in DNA: TGTGCCATCAATGAGGGCAGGGGCAACTACGAGCAGTACTTC. It translates to CAINEGRGNYEQYF.

This chain joins TRBV6-6 and TRBJ1-1, with 10 bases fitting TRBD1. Germline CDR1 MNHNY, CDR2 SVGAGI (reference sequence). There are 13 residues in the CDR3. With 0 bases clipped from V and 8 bases from J, the junction kept 0 bases outside the gene matches. The CDR3 spells CASSYSTGGEAFF. CDR3 nucleotide sequence: TGTGCCAGCAGTTACTCGACAGGGGGCGAAGCTTTCTTT.

The V and J genes are TRBV6-1 and TRBJ1-5, with 7 bases that match TRBD1. The CDR3 has 16 amino acids. V was clipped by 4 bases and J by 2 bases; unmatched bases: 8. Germline CDR1 reads MNHNS; CDR2 reads SASEGT. The CDR3: CASSVGLQGGNQPQHF. In nucleotides, the CDR3 is TGTGCCAGCAGTGTAGGCCTCCAGGGGGGCAATCAGCCCCAGCATTTT.

This sequence joins TRBV29-1 and TRBJ1-1; TRBD1 agrees at 8 bases. Trimming removed 4 bases from V and 5 bases from J; junction bases left unmatched: 3. The CDR3 spans 12 residues. Germline V gene data show CDR1 as SQVTM and CDR2 as ANQGSEA. CDR3 amino acids: CSVAGGRTEAFF. The DNA of the CDR3 is TGCAGCGTTGCAGGGGGCAGGACTGAAGCTTTCTTT.

This clone came up once. The chain recombines TRBV29-1 with TRBJ2-5, with 7 positions matching TRBD2. This CDR3 region has 12 residues. Losses at the gene ends were 6 bases for V and 4 bases for J; bases not matched to a gene: 5. The germline V gene has CDR1 SQVTM and CDR2 ANQGSEA. The CDR3 coding sequence is TGCAGCGTGATGACTAGCCCAGAGACCCAGTACTTC. Translated, it gives CSVMTSPETQYF.

V usage is TRBV30 and J usage is TRBJ2-5; D not resolved. The V gene lost 0 bases and the J gene lost 4 bases, with 9 bases spanning the gap. CDR1 and CDR2 from the germline V gene are GTSNPN and SVGIG (reference sequence). This CDR3 spans 13 amino acids. The CDR3 sequence is CAWSVGVLETQYF. Written as DNA, the CDR3 is TGTGCCTGGAGTGTAGGAGTTCTAGAGACCCAGTACTTC. Based on the CDR3 plus reference TRBV30 and TRBJ2-5, the full variable domain is SQTIHQWPATLVQPVGSPLSLECTVEGTSNPNLYWYRQAAGRGLQLLFYSVGIGQISSEVPQNLSASRPQDRQFILSSKKLLLSDSGFYLCAWSVGVLETQYFGPGTRLLVL.